These T cell receptor beta chains were read from a single sample in a study of CD8 T cell repertoires and HIV-1 epitope variants. These receptors' antigens are unknown. Sequencing was performed with immunoSEQ multiplex PCR; in TCRdb, only in-frame clones are kept and a portion is missing. This sample has 4,000 or so clones, with 62% found just once. The sample consisted of cultured CD8+ T cells derived from PBMCs. The origin of the receptors is a male donor with HIV. Each CDR3 is given with its conserved first and last residue. Each record gives: clone size, V gene, D gene, J gene, CDR3 DNA, CDR3 protein. The D gene is left open where the match is weak. Only part of the rows carry a size: once, few, many, or a class if the clone is expanded.

clone size: -; V gene: TRBV28; D gene: TRBD1; J gene: TRBJ2-7; CDR3 DNA: TGTGCCAGCAGTCCCCCGGGACAGGTCTACGAGCAGTACTTC; CDR3 protein: CASSPPGQVYEQYF
clone size: medium-sized; V gene: TRBV5-4; D gene: TRBD1; J gene: TRBJ1-6; CDR3 DNA: TGTGCCAGCAGCTTGGGGAGGGGGCTAACACCCCTCCACTTT; CDR3 protein: CASSLGRGLTPLHF
clone size: -; V gene: TRBV2; D gene: TRBD1; J gene: TRBJ2-7; CDR3 DNA: TGTGCCAGAACTGGGACAGGGCCCTACGAGCAGTACTTC; CDR3 protein: CARTGTGPYEQYF
clone size: once; V gene: TRBV2; D gene: TRBD1; J gene: TRBJ2-7; CDR3 DNA: TGTGCCAGCAGTTTGGGACAGCTTTCCTACGAGCAGTACTTC; CDR3 protein: CASSLGQLSYEQYF
clone size: -; V gene: TRBV15; D gene: -; J gene: TRBJ1-6; CDR3 DNA: TGTGCCACCAGCGGGAGGGATTCACCCCTCCACTTT; CDR3 protein: CATSGRDSPLHF
clone size: -; V gene: TRBV19; D gene: -; J gene: TRBJ2-1; CDR3 DNA: TGTGCCAGTAGTATAGTGGAGGACAATGAGCAGTTCTTC; CDR3 protein: CASSIVEDNEQFF
clone size: -; V gene: TRBV9; D gene: -; J gene: TRBJ1-6; CDR3 DNA: TGTGCCAGCAGCGTAGATTCCTTCGCGGGGTCTGGGAATTCACCCCTCCACTTT; CDR3 protein: CASSVDSFAGSGNSPLHF
clone size: -; V gene: TRBV27; D gene: TRBD2; J gene: TRBJ2-7; CDR3 DNA: TGTGCCAGCAGTCCGTCGGGACTAGCGGGCTCCTACGAGCAGTACTTC; CDR3 protein: CASSPSGLAGSYEQYF
clone size: few; V gene: TRBV4-3; D gene: TRBD2; J gene: TRBJ2-1; CDR3 DNA: TGCGCCAGCAGCCAAGACACTAGCGGGCGCTACAATGAGCAGTTCTTC; CDR3 protein: CASSQDTSGRYNEQFF
clone size: few; V gene: TRBV6-5; D gene: TRBD1; J gene: TRBJ2-5; CDR3 DNA: TGTGCCAGCAGTTATACGGGACAGGGGGCCGGGGAGACCCAGTACTTC; CDR3 protein: CASSYTGQGAGETQYF
clone size: -; V gene: TRBV7-6; D gene: TRBD1; J gene: TRBJ1-2; CDR3 DNA: TGTGCCAGCAGCCAAACCCCCGGGACAGCTTATGGCTACACCTTC; CDR3 protein: CASSQTPGTAYGYTF
clone size: few; V gene: TRBV2; D gene: -; J gene: TRBJ2-6; CDR3 DNA: TGTGCTTTGCTCGGGTCTGGGGCCAACGTCCTGACTTTC; CDR3 protein: CALLGSGANVLTF
clone size: -; V gene: TRBV28; D gene: -; J gene: TRBJ2-7; CDR3 DNA: TGTGCCAGCAGTGACGGGCGGAGCTACGAGCAGTACTTC; CDR3 protein: CASSDGRSYEQYF
clone size: few; V gene: TRBV7-9; D gene: TRBD2; J gene: TRBJ2-3; CDR3 DNA: TGTGCCAGCAGCTTAGGTAGGGAGGGTACGCAGTATTTT; CDR3 protein: CASSLGREGTQYF
clone size: few; V gene: TRBV5-1; D gene: -; J gene: TRBJ2-7; CDR3 DNA: TGCGCCAGCAGCTTGGAGGTCGTTTCCTCCTACGAGCAGTACTTC; CDR3 protein: CASSLEVVSSYEQYF
clone size: -; V gene: TRBV2; D gene: TRBD2; J gene: TRBJ2-3; CDR3 DNA: TGTGCCAGCAGTGAGCTAGCGGGGGAAACAGATACGCAGTATTTT; CDR3 protein: CASSELAGETDTQYF
clone size: medium-sized; V gene: TRBV2; D gene: -; J gene: TRBJ2-5; CDR3 DNA: TGTGCCAGCAGTGATCCGGACAGCGCTTGGGGGACCCAGTACTTC; CDR3 protein: CASSDPDSAWGTQYF
clone size: few; V gene: TRBV5-6; D gene: -; J gene: TRBJ1-2; CDR3 DNA: TGTGCCAGCAGCCCAGGGGCCTACTGGGATGGCTACACCTTC; CDR3 protein: CASSPGAYWDGYTF
clone size: -; V gene: TRBV19; D gene: TRBD1; J gene: TRBJ2-7; CDR3 DNA: TGTGCCAGTAGTTGGACAGGGGCCTCGGACGAGCAGTACTTC; CDR3 protein: CASSWTGASDEQYF
clone size: -; V gene: TRBV6-5; D gene: -; J gene: TRBJ2-7; CDR3 DNA: TGTGCCAGCCGACCGGGACCATCCTACGAGCAGTACTTC; CDR3 protein: CASRPGPSYEQYF
clone size: -; V gene: TRBV6-6; D gene: -; J gene: TRBJ1-1; CDR3 DNA: TGTGCCAGCAGCCCCGACAGGATCGGCACTGAAGCTTTCTTT; CDR3 protein: CASSPDRIGTEAFF
clone size: -; V gene: TRBV7-9; D gene: TRBD1; J gene: TRBJ2-7; CDR3 DNA: TGTGCCAGCAGCTTGGACCGGGACAGGGGATCTGGGTACTTC; CDR3 protein: CASSLDRDRGSGYF
clone size: -; V gene: TRBV10-2; D gene: TRBD2; J gene: TRBJ2-2; CDR3 DNA: TGCGCCAGCCTTGATAGCGGGAGGTACACCGGGGAGCTGTTTTTT; CDR3 protein: CASLDSGRYTGELFF
clone size: -; V gene: TRBV25-1; D gene: TRBD1; J gene: TRBJ1-2; CDR3 DNA: TGTGCCAGTTTTTCATCCGGGACAGACTATGGCTACACCTTC; CDR3 protein: CASFSSGTDYGYTF
clone size: few; V gene: TRBV7-3; D gene: TRBD1; J gene: TRBJ2-7; CDR3 DNA: TGTGCCAGCAGCTTATTAACGGACAGGGGTGTCGAGCAGTACTTC; CDR3 protein: CASSLLTDRGVEQYF
clone size: -; V gene: TRBV5-1; D gene: TRBD2; J gene: TRBJ2-1; CDR3 DNA: TGCGCCAGCAGCTTAGTAGGATCGGGGGGCTCCTACAATGAGCAGTTCTTC; CDR3 protein: CASSLVGSGGSYNEQFF
clone size: -; V gene: TRBV7-9; D gene: -; J gene: TRBJ2-1; CDR3 DNA: TGTGCCAGCAGCTTATCTCTTCAGGGGGGGAATGAGCAGTTCTTC; CDR3 protein: CASSLSLQGGNEQFF
clone size: -; V gene: TRBV30; D gene: TRBD1; J gene: TRBJ1-2; CDR3 DNA: TGTGCCTGGACCGCCCCCACAGGGGGCTTGGTTGGCTACACCTTC; CDR3 protein: CAWTAPTGGLVGYTF
clone size: -; V gene: TRBV5-1; D gene: -; J gene: TRBJ2-5; CDR3 DNA: TGCGCCAGCAGCTTGGAGTCAGCAATACAAGAGACCCAGTACTTC; CDR3 protein: CASSLESAIQETQYF
clone size: few; V gene: TRBV19; D gene: -; J gene: TRBJ1-1; CDR3 DNA: TGTGCCAGTAGTCCCGGCGGTGGCGAGGCTTTCTTT; CDR3 protein: CASSPGGGEAFF
clone size: medium-sized; V gene: TRBV4-1; D gene: -; J gene: TRBJ2-7; CDR3 DNA: TGCGCCAGCAGCCGTATACTCGACTACGAGCAGTACTTC; CDR3 protein: CASSRILDYEQYF